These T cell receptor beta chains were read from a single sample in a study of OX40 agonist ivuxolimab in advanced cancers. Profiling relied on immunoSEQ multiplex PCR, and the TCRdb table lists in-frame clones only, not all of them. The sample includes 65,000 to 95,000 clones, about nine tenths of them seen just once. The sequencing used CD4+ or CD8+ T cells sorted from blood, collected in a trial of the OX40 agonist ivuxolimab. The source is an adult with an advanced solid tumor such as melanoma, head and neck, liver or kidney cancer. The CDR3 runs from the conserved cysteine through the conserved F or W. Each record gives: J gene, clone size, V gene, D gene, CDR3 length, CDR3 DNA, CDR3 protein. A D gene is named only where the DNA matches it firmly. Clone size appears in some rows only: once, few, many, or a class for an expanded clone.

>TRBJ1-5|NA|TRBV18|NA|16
TGTGCCAGCTCACCACGGGCGGGGTTGGACAATCAGCCCCAGCATTTT
CASSPRAGLDNQPQHF
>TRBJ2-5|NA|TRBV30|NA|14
TGTGCCTGGAGTGGTCTCCCGGAGGGGGAGACCCAGTACTTC
CAWSGLPEGETQYF
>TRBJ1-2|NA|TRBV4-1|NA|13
TGCGCCAGCAGCCAAGAGGGCAACTATGGCTACACCTTC
CASSQEGNYGYTF
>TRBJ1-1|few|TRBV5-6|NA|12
TGTGCCAGCAGCTGGGACGACACTGAAGCTTTCTTT
CASSWDDTEAFF
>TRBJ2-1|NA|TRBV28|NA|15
TGTGCCAGCAGTAGTACTGGGAGCTCCTACAATGAGCAGTTCTTC
CASSSTGSSYNEQFF
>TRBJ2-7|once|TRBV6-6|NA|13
TGTGCCAGCTTCAGAGGTCAGGGCTACGAGCAGTACTTC
CASFRGQGYEQYF
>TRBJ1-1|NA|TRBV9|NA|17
TGTGCCAGCAGCGTAGGTCTCAGGGAACCTCTGGACACTGAAGCTTTCTTT
CASSVGLREPLDTEAFF
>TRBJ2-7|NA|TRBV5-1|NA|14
TGCGCCAGCAGCTTGGTGCGGGTGGATTACGAGCAGTACTTC
CASSLVRVDYEQYF
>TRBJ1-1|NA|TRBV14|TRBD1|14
TGTGCCAGCAGCCAAGGAATGAGGGGGCGTGAAGCTTTCTTT
CASSQGMRGREAFF
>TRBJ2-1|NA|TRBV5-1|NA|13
TGCGCCAGCAGCCTTGTCTCAACGGAGGAGCAGTTCTTC
CASSLVSTEEQFF
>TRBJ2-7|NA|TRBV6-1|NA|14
TGTGCCAGCAGTGAGAGGCAGGGAGCCTACGAGCAGTACTTC
CASSERQGAYEQYF